The 16 T cell receptor beta chains given below trace back to one sample, sequenced in a study of blood T cells in healthy people across ages. Through a sample-barcoded 5' primer and a J-beta primer mix, a second PCR was run for about 6 to 11 cycles. TCRdb redid the calling of the 5' RACE reads with MiXCR, one entry per CDR3 protein. The table has hundreds of thousands of distinct CDR3 sequences, around 48% seen once; the top ten hold about 22%. Sequenced sample: blood. Receptors originate from a man older than 75 in good health.

The rearrangement uses TRBV7-2 and TRBJ2-4, with D uncertain. The J call may be mistaken, given a closer DNA end match to TRBJ2-7. The CDR3 totals 12 residues. Per the germline V gene, CDR1 is SGHTA and CDR2 is FQGNSA. The chain's CDR3 is CASSPRANEQYF. The CDR3, as DNA: TGTGCCAGCAGCCCACGGGCCAACGAGCAGTACTTC.

The chain recombines TRBV5-1 with TRBJ1-2, with TRBD1 as a possible D gene (6 bases). The V end lost 2 bases, the J end lost 4 bases, and 15 bases lay between the germline ends. The germline V gene has CDR1 SGHRS and CDR2 YFSETQ. The CDR3 totals 15 residues. The CDR3 nucleotides are TGCGCCAGCAGCTTATCAGGGGACGGGATCTATGGCTACACCTTC. Amino acid sequence: CASSLSGDGIYGYTF. Full variable domain (remainder filled in from reference TRBV5-1 and TRBJ1-2): KAGVTQTPRYLIKTRGQQVTLSCSPISGHRSVSWYQQTPGQGLQFLFEYFSETQRNKGNFPGRFSGRQFSNSRSEMNVSTLELGDSALYLCASSLSGDGIYGYTFGSGTRLTVV.

As for this clonotype: A much larger clone sits a single nucleotide away, making a read error possible. The chain joins TRBV6-5 to TRBJ2-7; 13 bases align to TRBD2. The DNA end lines up better with TRBJ2-5; the J call may be wrong. The germline V gene has CDR1 MNHEY and CDR2 SVGAGI. CDR3 length equals 15 residues. The CDR3 protein is CASGRGLAGRETQYF. CDR3 coding DNA: TGTGCCAGCGGAAGGGGACTAGCGGGACGAGAGACCCAGTACTTC.

CDR3 amino acids: CSAARVSDSNQPQHF. CDR3 bases: TGCAGTGCTGCCCGGGTGTCAGACTCCAATCAGCCCCAGCATTTT. The chain combines TRBV20-1 with TRBJ1-5, with D hard to call. V lost 5 bases to trimming and J lost 3 bases, with 17 bases between them. The CDR3 loop spans 15 amino acids. Germline lookup yields CDR1 DFQATT and CDR2 SNEGSKA (reference sequence).

This clonotype was seen at least ten times. The V call is TRBV6-5, the J call TRBJ2-1; 11 bases line up with TRBD2. The V gene end was trimmed by 0 bases and the J gene end by 9 bases; junction bases not matched to a gene: 7. Germline CDR1 reads MNHEY; CDR2 reads SVGAGI. The CDR3 spans 16 residues. The CDR3 is CASSYSVGLAGGEQFF. The CDR3 DNA reads TGTGCCAGCAGTTACTCCGTGGGCCTAGCGGGAGGTGAGCAGTTCTTC.

This clonotype came up a few times. V usage is TRBV11-2 and J usage is TRBJ2-5; D possibly uses TRBD1 or TRBD2 (5 bases each). CDR1 is SGHAT, CDR2 FQNNGV, per germline. The CDR3 loop spans 15 amino acids. Trimming removed 3 bases at V and 1 base at J, with 12 bases between. CDR3 in amino acids: CASSFGDGTQETQYF. The CDR3 DNA is TGTGCCAGCAGCTTCGGGGACGGAACCCAAGAGACCCAGTACTTC.

This clonotype was counted between two and nine times. The gene calls are TRBV20-1 and TRBJ2-3; TRBD1 or TRBD2 may be the D gene (5 bases each). Germline-derived CDR1 and CDR2 are DFQATT and SNEGSKA (reference sequence). This CDR3 region has 15 residues. The CDR3 loop is CSVRGDRGNTDTQYF. CDR3 DNA sequence: TGCAGCGTCAGAGGGGACCGGGGAAACACAGATACGCAGTATTTT.

The sample holds many counts of this clonotype. This sequence joins TRBV6-6 and TRBJ2-3; no reliable D call. Per germline, CDR1 MNHNY and CDR2 SVGAGI (reference sequence). CDR3 size: 15 residues. The V end lost 6 bases, the J end lost 0 bases, and 13 bases lay between the germline ends. The CDR3 DNA sequence: TGTGCCAGCAGGCGTTCAAGAGAGAGCACAGATACGCAGTATTTT. Translated: CASRRSRESTDTQYF.

The rearrangement links TRBV20-1 to TRBJ2-1; 11 bases are a match to TRBD2. The J segment lost 7 bases and the V segment lost 5 bases, leaving 10 bases of the junction unmatched. This CDR3 comprises 15 residues. From germline, CDR1 is DFQATT and CDR2 SNEGSKA (reference sequence). The CDR3 sequence is CSAPELAGAINEQFF. As DNA, the CDR3 is TGCAGTGCTCCCGAACTAGCGGGAGCTATTAATGAGCAGTTCTTC.

This clonotype was recorded a few times. This chain uses TRBV7-2 with TRBJ1-1; D may be TRBD1 (5 bases). The CDR3 loop spans 15 amino acids. Deletions cut 1 base from V and 4 bases from J, with 13 bases between. Germline V gives CDR1 SGHTA, CDR2 FQGNSA. The CDR3 protein is CASSLVGQGGTEAFF. The CDR3 DNA follows: TGTGCCAGCAGCTTAGTGGGCCAGGGAGGCACTGAAGCTTTCTTT.

The gene calls are TRBV6-6 and TRBJ2-7, with TRBD2 matching 7 bases. The CDR3 has 15 amino acids. Germline V gene lookup returns CDR1 MNHNY and CDR2 SVGAGI (reference sequence). V lost 6 bases and J lost 7; bases outside the gene matches: 15. CDR3 nucleotide sequence: TGTGCCAGCAGCTCCGGGACTACCGAGGGGTTGGAGCAGTACTTC. This translates into CASSSGTTEGLEQYF.

The chain combines TRBV4-3 with TRBJ1-2, with D hard to call. This CDR3 contains 15 residues. The ends were cut back, 0 bases at V and 3 bases at J, with 11 bases in the middle. Germline values: CDR1 LGHNA, CDR2 YSLEER. The chain's CDR3 is CASSQDSDGYYGYTF. The DNA for the CDR3 is TGCGCCAGCAGCCAAGATTCAGACGGCTACTATGGCTACACCTTC.

On this clonotype itself: With a much larger clone just one base away, this may be a read error. The V call is TRBV7-9, the J call TRBJ2-4, with a weak D call TRBD2 (5 bases). CDR1 is SEHNR and CDR2 is FQNEAQ in the germline V gene (reference sequence). The CDR3 runs to 12 residues. Between the trimmed V and J ends, which lost 1 base and 13 bases, there was a span of 11 bases. Here the CDR3 DNA reads TGTGCCAGCAGCTTAGTCGGAGGCGGGCAGTACTTC. Amino acids: CASSLVGGGQYF.

CDR3 coding DNA: TGCAGTGCGGAGGGACAGGGAGGGCCTTACAGCAATCAGCCCCAGCATTTT. Translating it yields CSAEGQGGPYSNQPQHF. This sequence joins TRBV20-1 and TRBJ1-5; the match to TRBD1 covers 9 bases. The CDR3 is 17 residues long. Germline assignment: CDR1 DFQATT and CDR2 SNEGSKA (reference sequence). The J segment lost 1 base and the V segment lost 6 bases, leaving 13 bases of the junction unmatched.

This chain uses TRBV20-1 with TRBJ2-3; 7 bases align to TRBD1. J was trimmed by 2 bases and V by 3 bases; bases with no gene match: 11. The germline V gene has CDR1 DFQATT and CDR2 SNEGSKA (reference sequence). The CDR3 covers 16 residues. As DNA, the CDR3 is TGCAGTGCTAGGGAGTTCGGGACAGATGACACAGATACGCAGTATTTT. It specifies CSAREFGTDDTDTQYF.

V usage is TRBV7-2 and J usage is TRBJ2-7; 10 bases fit TRBD1. The CDR3 is 15 residues long. The J segment lost 2 bases and the V segment lost 3 bases, leaving 4 bases of the junction unmatched. The germline gives CDR1 SGHTA, CDR2 FQGNSA. The CDR3 reads CASSFTGTGAYEQYF. The CDR3 DNA follows: TGTGCCAGCAGCTTCACCGGGACAGGGGCCTACGAGCAGTACTTC. Combining the CDR3 with reference TRBV7-2 and TRBJ2-7 gives the whole variable domain GAGVSQSPSNKVTEKGKDVELRCDPISGHTALYWYRQSLGQGLEFLIYFQGNSAPDKSGLPSDRFSAERTGGSVSTLTIQRTQQEDSAVYLCASSFTGTGAYEQYFGPGTRLTVT.